This TCR beta chain was retrieved from a study of T cell changes during pregnancy in multiple sclerosis. Libraries were prepared by immunoSEQ multiplex PCR; TCRdb keeps only in-frame clonotypes and omits some of them. The repertoire has more than 45,000 clones, 88% of them found once; the top ten carry around 1.3%. Germline CDR1 and CDR2: MDHEN and SYDVKM. The V and J ends lost 8 bases and 10 bases, in that order; junction bases with no gene match: 12. This CDR3 region has 15 residues. This specimen consisted of CD4+ T cells from peripheral blood mononuclear cells, obtained in the second trimester of pregnancy. The chain combines TRBV28 with TRBJ2-1; 12 bases agree with TRBD2. This sequence was found in a female donor with multiple sclerosis, enrolled in a pregnancy study. The CDR3 reads CASGASGRAGREQFF. CDR3 in DNA: TGTGCCAGCGGAGCTAGCGGGAGGGCCGGTCGGGAGCAGTTCTTC.